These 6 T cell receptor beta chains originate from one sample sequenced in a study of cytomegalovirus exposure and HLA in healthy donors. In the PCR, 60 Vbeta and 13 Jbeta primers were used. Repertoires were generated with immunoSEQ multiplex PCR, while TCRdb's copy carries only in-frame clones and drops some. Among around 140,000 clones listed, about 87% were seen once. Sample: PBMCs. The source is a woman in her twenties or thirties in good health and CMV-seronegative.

The CDR3 region has the DNA TGTGCCAGCAGCTTAGTAAGGGACAGGGAAGCTTTCTTT. Its translation is CASSLVRDREAFF. V gene TRBV7-6 combines with J gene TRBJ1-1, with TRBD1 matching 8 bases. Germline V CDR1 and CDR2: SGHVS, FNYEAQ. The CDR3 length is 13 residues. V lost 1 base, J lost 8 bases, and 3 bases stayed unmatched. Full variable domain (rest looked up from reference TRBV7-6 and TRBJ1-1): GAGVSQSPRYKVTKRGQDVALRCDPISGHVSLYWYRQALGQGPEFLTYFNYEAQQDKSGLPNDRFSAERPEGSISTLTIQRTEQRDSAMYRCASSLVRDREAFFGQGTRLTVV.

The CDR3 nucleotides read TGCAGCGTTGGCTCGGGGGGGGTCACTGAAGCTTTCTTT. Translation: CSVGSGGVTEAFF. The V and J genes are TRBV29-1 and TRBJ1-1; D possibly corresponds to TRBD1 (5 bases). V was cut by 4 bases and J by 4 bases, with 13 bases left in between. The germline gives CDR1 SQVTM, CDR2 ANQGSEA. CDR3 size: 13 residues. Using reference TRBV29-1 and TRBJ1-1 for the parts outside the CDR3, the full variable domain is SAVISQKPSRDICQRGTSLTIQCQVDSQVTMMFWYRQQPGQSLTLIATANQGSEATYESGFVIDKFPISRPNLTFSTLTVSNMSPEDSSIYLCSVGSGGVTEAFFGQGTRLTVV.

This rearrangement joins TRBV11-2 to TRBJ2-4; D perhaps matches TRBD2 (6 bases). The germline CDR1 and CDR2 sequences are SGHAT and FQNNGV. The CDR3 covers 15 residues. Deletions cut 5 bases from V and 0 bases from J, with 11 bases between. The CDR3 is CASSKPGVAKNIQYF. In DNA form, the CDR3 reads TGTGCCAGCAGCAAGCCGGGGGTAGCCAAAAACATTCAGTACTTC.

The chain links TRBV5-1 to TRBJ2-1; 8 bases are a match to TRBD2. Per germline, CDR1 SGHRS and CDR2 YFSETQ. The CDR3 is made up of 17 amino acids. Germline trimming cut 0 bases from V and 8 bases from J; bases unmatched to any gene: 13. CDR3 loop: CASSLGAGGAFLDEQFF. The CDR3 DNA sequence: TGCGCCAGCAGCTTGGGTGCCGGGGGGGCCTTTTTAGATGAGCAGTTCTTC.

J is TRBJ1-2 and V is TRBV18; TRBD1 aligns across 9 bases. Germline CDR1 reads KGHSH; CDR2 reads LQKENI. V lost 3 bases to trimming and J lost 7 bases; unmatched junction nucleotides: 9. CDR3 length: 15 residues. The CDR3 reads CASSPSGTGNGGYTF. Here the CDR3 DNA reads TGTGCCAGCTCACCTTCCGGGACAGGGAATGGTGGCTACACCTTC.

CDR3 sequence reads: CASDWNTGELFF. CDR3 nucleotides: TGTGCCAGCGACTGGAACACCGGGGAGCTGTTTTTT. The chain is built from TRBV30 and TRBJ2-2; D is ambiguous. The CDR3 contains 12 residues. V was cut by 8 bases and J by 1 base, with 8 bases left in between. Germline V gene lookup returns CDR1 GTSNPN and CDR2 SVGIG (reference sequence).